The TCR beta chain under discussion was sequenced for a study of shared T cell receptors in the human thymus. The germline V and J ends were trimmed by 6 bases and 7 bases, with 13 bases remaining between them. Germline V gene data show CDR1 as LNHDA and CDR2 as SQIVND (reference sequence). CDR3 length equals 13 residues. This clone has only a few counts. Data came from immunoSEQ multiplex PCR; TCRdb stores just in-frame clones and leaves some out. Of hundreds of thousands of clones listed, approximately 89% are singletons. This same sample was also part of a study on human thymus T cells.

This chain links TRBV19 with TRBJ1-5; tentative D call: TRBD1 (5 bases). The sequenced sample was thymocytes. The sequence came from a boy in the first two years of life with a congenital heart defect. CDR3: CASRRGGGQPQHF. CDR3 sequence (DNA): TGTGCCAGTAGAAGGGGAGGTGGGCAGCCCCAGCATTTT.